This entry concerns a single T cell receptor (beta chain). V shed 4 bases and J 5 bases; nucleotides not matched to a gene: 8. The CDR3 has 16 residues. Germline V lookup: CDR1 SGHVS, CDR2 FNYEAQ. The data stem from a study of T cell changes during pregnancy in multiple sclerosis. TCRdb keeps only in-frame clones here, not all; method: immunoSEQ multiplex PCR. This sample yields about 75,000 clones, of which 90% to 95% are seen a single time; approximately 0.15% belongs to the top ten. The chain uses TRBV7-6 and TRBJ2-5; TRBD1 matches 12 bases. This clonotype originated in a female donor with multiple sclerosis, enrolled in a pregnancy study. The source was CD4+ T cells from peripheral blood mononuclear cells, collected after pregnancy. The CDR3 coding sequence is TGTGCCAGCAGCTACCGCCCGGGACAGGGGGCCGAGACCCAGTACTTC. This translates into CASSYRPGQGAETQYF.